This TCR beta chain was captured by sequencing in a study of cytomegalovirus exposure and HLA in healthy donors. General study points: Researchers left out some V segments, among them TRBV6-2 and TRBV6-3, as indistinguishable. Further analysis, carried out later, found HLA-associated TCR beta chains more clonally expanded than equally common other chains. Fewer than 200 TCR beta chains were listed as cytomegalovirus-associated.

The CDR3 totals 16 residues. Looked up from germline, CDR1 is SEHNR and CDR2 is FQNEAQ (reference sequence). PCR primers comprised 60 Vbeta and 13 Jbeta primers. Profiled with immunoSEQ multiplex PCR; TCRdb holds only in-frame clones, not every one. Of about 98,000 clones listed, roughly 81% were seen once; the top ten hold around 1.5%. On this clone itself: Its target is not known. One end of the junction does not line up with germline, which may come from a read error.

The sample taken for sequencing was PBMCs. This clonotype was sampled from a man aged 35 to 55 in good health and CMV-seronegative. The V gene is TRBV7-9, the J gene TRBJ1-5, with a possible D match to TRBD1 (5 bases). The CDR3 DNA reads TGTTCCAGCAGCTTAGCGTCAGGGTTTAGCAATCAGCCCCAGCATTTT. This gives the protein CSSSLASGFSNQPQHF.